A single T cell receptor beta chain is shown here with its context. The data derive from a study of follicular helper T cells after annual influenza vaccination. This sample's time point: 2015-2016 season, 7 days after influenza vaccination. Here immunoSEQ multiplex PCR was the method, and the copy in TCRdb shows in-frame clones only, minus some. Here the sample spans 7,300 or so clones, around 80% being singletons. The CDR3 covers 13 residues. Deletions cut 8 bases from V and 2 bases from J, with 12 bases between. Looked up from germline, CDR1 is SQVTM and CDR2 is ANQGSEA. The input for sequencing was CXCR5+ CD38- circulating T follicular helper cells from blood, taken 7 days after influenza vaccination. As for subset: circulating Tfh, non-naive CD4+CXCR5+PD-1+ (ICOS+CD38+ or ICOS-CD38-). The gene calls are TRBV29-1 and TRBJ2-2; D is ambiguous. The receptor comes from an adult who received the influenza vaccine. The CDR3 DNA reads TGCAGCAGATCTGGATTTAACACCGGGGAGCTGTTTTTT. Amino acids: CSRSGFNTGELFF.